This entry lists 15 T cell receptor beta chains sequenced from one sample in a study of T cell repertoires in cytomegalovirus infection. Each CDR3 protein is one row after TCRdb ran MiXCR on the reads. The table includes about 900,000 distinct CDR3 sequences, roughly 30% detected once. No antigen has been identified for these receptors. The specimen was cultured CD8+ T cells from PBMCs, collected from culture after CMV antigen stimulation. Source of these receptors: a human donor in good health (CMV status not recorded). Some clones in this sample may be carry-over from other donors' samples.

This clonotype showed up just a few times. The CDR3 region has the DNA TGCAGTGCTAGAGATGCCACCCGGGACAGTCAGCCCCAGCATTTT. It yields the protein CSARDATRDSQPQHF. J is TRBJ1-5 and V is TRBV20-1, with 7 nucleotides matching TRBD1. Trimming took 0 bases from V and 6 from J; bases not matched to a gene: 8. Germline CDR1 is DFQATT and CDR2 is SNEGSKA (reference sequence). CDR3 length equals 15 residues.

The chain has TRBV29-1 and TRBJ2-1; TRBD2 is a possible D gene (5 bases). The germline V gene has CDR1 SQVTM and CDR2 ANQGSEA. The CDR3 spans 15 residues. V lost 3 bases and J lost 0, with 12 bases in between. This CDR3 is CSVEAVGSSYNEQFF. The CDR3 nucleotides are TGCAGCGTTGAGGCAGTGGGGAGCTCCTACAATGAGCAGTTCTTC.

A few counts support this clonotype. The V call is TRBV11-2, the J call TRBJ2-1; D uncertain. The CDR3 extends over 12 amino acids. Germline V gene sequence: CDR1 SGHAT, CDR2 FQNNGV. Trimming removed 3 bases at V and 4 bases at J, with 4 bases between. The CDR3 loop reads CASSFIYNEQFF. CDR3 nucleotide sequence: TGTGCCAGCAGCTTTATATACAATGAGCAGTTCTTC. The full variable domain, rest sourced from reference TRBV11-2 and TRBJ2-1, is EAGVAQSPRYKIIEKRQSVAFWCNPISGHATLYWYQQILGQGPKLLIQFQNNGVVDDSQLPKDRFSAERLKGVDSTLKIQPAKLEDSAVYLCASSFIYNEQFFGPGTRLTVL.

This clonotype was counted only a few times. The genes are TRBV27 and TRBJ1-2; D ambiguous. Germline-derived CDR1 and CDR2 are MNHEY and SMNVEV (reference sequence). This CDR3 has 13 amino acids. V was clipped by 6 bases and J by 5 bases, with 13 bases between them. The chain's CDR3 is CASSLSISYGYTF. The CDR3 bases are TGTGCCAGCAGCCTCTCCATTTCTTATGGCTACACCTTC.

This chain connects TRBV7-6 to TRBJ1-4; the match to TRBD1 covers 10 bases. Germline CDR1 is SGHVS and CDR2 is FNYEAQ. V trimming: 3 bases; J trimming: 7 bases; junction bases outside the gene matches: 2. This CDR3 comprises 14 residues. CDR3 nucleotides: TGTGCCAGCAGCTTCAGGACAGGGGGTGAAAAACTGTTTTTT. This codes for CASSFRTGGEKLFF.

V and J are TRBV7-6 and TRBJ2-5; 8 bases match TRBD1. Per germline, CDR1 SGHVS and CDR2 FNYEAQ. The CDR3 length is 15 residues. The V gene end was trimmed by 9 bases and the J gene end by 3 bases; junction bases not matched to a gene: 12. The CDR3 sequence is CASDDFGTGKETQYF. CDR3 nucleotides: TGTGCCAGTGACGACTTCGGGACAGGAAAAGAGACCCAGTACTTC.

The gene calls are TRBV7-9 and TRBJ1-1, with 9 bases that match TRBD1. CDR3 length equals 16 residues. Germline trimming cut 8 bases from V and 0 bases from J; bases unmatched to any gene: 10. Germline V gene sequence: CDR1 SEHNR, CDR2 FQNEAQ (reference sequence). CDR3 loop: CASRPRTGEMNTEAFF. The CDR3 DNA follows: TGTGCCAGCCGCCCACGGACAGGGGAAATGAACACTGAAGCTTTCTTT. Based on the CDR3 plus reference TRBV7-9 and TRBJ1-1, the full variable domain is DTGVSQNPRHKITKRGQNVTFRCDPISEHNRLYWYRQTLGQGPEFLTYFQNEAQLEKSRLLSDRFSAERPKGSFSTLEIQRTEQGDSAMYLCASRPRTGEMNTEAFFGQGTRLTVV.

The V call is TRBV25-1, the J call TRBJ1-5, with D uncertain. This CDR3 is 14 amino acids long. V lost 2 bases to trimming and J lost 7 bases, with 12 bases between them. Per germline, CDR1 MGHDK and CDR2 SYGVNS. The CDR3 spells CASSEGGVKQPQHF. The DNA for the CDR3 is TGTGCCAGCAGTGAAGGCGGAGTGAAGCAGCCCCAGCATTTT. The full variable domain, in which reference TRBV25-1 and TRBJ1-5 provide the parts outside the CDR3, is EADIYQTPRYLVIGTGKKITLECSQTMGHDKMYWYQQDPGMELHLIHYSYGVNSTEKGDLSSESTVSRIRTEHFPLTLESARPSHTSQYLCASSEGGVKQPQHFGDGTRLSIL.

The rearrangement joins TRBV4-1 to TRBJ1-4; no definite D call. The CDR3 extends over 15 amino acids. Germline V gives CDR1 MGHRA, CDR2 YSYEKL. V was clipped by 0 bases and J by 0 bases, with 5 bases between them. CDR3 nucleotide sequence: TGCGCCAGCAGCCAAGAAAAATCAACTAATGAAAAACTGTTTTTT. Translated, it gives CASSQEKSTNEKLFF.

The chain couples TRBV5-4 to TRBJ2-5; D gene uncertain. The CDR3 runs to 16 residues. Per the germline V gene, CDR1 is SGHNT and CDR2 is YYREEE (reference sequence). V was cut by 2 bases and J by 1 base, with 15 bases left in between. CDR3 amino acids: CASSFRVEKGQETQYF. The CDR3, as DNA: TGTGCCAGCAGCTTTAGGGTTGAGAAGGGCCAAGAGACCCAGTACTTC.

CDR3 protein: CASGFESTQHF. CDR3 sequence (DNA): TGTGCTAGTGGTTTCGAAAGCACCCAGCATTTT. J is TRBJ1-5 and V is TRBV12-5; D call uncertain. This CDR3 has 11 residues. CDR1 LGHNT and CDR2 FRNRAP come from the germline V gene. The V gene lost 3 bases and the J gene lost 11 bases, with 8 bases spanning the gap.

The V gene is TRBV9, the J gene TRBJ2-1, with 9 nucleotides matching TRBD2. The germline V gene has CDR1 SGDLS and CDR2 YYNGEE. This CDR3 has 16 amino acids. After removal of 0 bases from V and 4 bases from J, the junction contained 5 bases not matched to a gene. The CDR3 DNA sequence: TGTGCCAGCAGCGTAGGAGCGGGGGGCCGATACAATGAGCAGTTCTTC. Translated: CASSVGAGGRYNEQFF.

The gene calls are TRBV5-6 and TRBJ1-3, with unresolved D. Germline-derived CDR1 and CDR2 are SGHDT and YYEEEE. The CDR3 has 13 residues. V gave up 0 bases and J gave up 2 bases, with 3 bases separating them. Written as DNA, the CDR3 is TGTGCCAGCAGCTTGGACCCTGGAAACACCATATATTTT. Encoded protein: CASSLDPGNTIYF. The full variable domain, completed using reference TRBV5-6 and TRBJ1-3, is DAGVTQSPTHLIKTRGQQVTLRCSPKSGHDTVSWYQQALGQGPQFIFQYYEEEERQRGNFPDRFSGHQFPNYSSELNVNALLLGDSALYLCASSLDPGNTIYFGEGSWLTVV.

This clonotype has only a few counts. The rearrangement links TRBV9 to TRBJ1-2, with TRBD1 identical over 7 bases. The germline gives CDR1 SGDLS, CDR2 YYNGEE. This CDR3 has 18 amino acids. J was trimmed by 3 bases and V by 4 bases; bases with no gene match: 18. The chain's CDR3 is CASSPTGAGTAPDYGYTF. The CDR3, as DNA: TGTGCCAGCAGCCCCACCGGTGCCGGGACAGCCCCTGACTATGGCTACACCTTC.

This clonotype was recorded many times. CDR3 region: CASGPSGGFFYGYTF. The DNA of the CDR3 is TGTGCTAGTGGCCCCAGCGGGGGTTTTTTCTATGGCTACACCTTC. The chain links TRBV12-5 to TRBJ1-2; D perhaps matches TRBD1 (5 bases). The germline V and J ends were trimmed by 6 bases and 4 bases, with 18 bases remaining between them. Germline lookup yields CDR1 LGHNT and CDR2 FRNRAP. The CDR3 extends over 15 amino acids. Full variable domain (remainder filled in from reference TRBV12-5 and TRBJ1-2): DARVTQTPRHKVTEMGQEVTMRCQPILGHNTVFWYRQTMMQGLELLAYFRNRAPLDDSGMPKDRFSAEMPDATLATLKIQPSEPRDSAVYFCASGPSGGFFYGYTFGSGTRLTVV.